One TCR beta chain is described in this entry. Its antigen is unknown. The data were obtained in a study of beta chain features in type 1 diabetes. Broader study findings: A moderate, significant TCRB CDR3 shortening appeared in type 1 diabetes across four CD4+ subsets. At VDJ recombination sites, type 1 diabetes patients had fewer insertions and more deleted nucleotides.

Reverse transcribing all isolated RNA meant expressed TCRB transcripts were sequenced. The read count averaged around 3.6 million across naive, central memory and regulatory T cell samples. The protocol was immunoSEQ multiplex PCR, while the TCRdb copy is restricted to in-frame clones and leaves out a portion. The repertoire consists of some 250,000 clones, with approximately 10% occurring once and the leading ten covering 0.017%. Sequencing input: naive CD4+ T cells from blood. The sequence derives from a man aged 30 to 45 with type 1 diabetes.

DNA of the CDR3: TGCGCCAGCAGCTTGGTGGTTCGGGGGGGCCGATCCTACAATGAGCAGTTCTTC. It is translated as CASSLVVRGGRSYNEQFF. The chain employs TRBV5-1 and TRBJ2-1; 8 bases agree with TRBD2. The CDR3 totals 18 residues. In germline, CDR1 is SGHRS, CDR2 YFSETQ. J lost 1 base, V lost 0 bases, and 9 bases had no gene match.